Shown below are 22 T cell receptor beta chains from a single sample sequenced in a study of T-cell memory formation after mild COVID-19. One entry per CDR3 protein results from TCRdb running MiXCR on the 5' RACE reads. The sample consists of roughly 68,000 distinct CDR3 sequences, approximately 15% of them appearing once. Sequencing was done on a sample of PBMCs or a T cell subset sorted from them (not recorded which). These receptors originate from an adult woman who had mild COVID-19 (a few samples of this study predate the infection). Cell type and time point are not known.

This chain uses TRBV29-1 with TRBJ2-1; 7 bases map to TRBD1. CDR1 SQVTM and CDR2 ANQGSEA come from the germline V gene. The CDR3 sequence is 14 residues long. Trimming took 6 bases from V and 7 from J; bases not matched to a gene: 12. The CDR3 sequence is CSVLQGILGNEQFF. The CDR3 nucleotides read TGCAGCGTACTACAGGGGATCCTAGGGAATGAGCAGTTCTTC.

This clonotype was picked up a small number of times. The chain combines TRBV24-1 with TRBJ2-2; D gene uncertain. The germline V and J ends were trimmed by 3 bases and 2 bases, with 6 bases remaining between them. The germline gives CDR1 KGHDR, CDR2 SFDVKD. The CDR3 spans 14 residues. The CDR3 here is CATSDNLNTGELFF. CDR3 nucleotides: TGTGCCACCAGTGATAATCTTAACACCGGGGAGCTGTTTTTT.

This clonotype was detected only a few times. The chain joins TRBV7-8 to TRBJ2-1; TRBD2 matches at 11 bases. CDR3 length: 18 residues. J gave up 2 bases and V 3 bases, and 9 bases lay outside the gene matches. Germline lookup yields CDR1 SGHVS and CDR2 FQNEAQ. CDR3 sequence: CASSFRPLLAGAYNEQFF. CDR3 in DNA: TGTGCCAGCAGCTTCCGACCATTACTAGCGGGAGCCTACAATGAGCAGTTCTTC.

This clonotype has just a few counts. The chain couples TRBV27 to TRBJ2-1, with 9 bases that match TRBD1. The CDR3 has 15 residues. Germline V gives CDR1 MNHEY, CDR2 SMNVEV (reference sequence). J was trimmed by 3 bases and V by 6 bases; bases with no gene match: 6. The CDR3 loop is CASSPTGGDYNEQFF. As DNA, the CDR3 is TGTGCCAGCAGCCCTACAGGGGGCGACTACAATGAGCAGTTCTTC.

CDR3 sequence (DNA): TGTGCCAGCAGCAACCCGGGACAGGGAAGGTACGAGCAGTACTTC. Its translation is CASSNPGQGRYEQYF. The chain uses TRBV11-2 and TRBJ2-7, with 9 bases lining up with TRBD1. Per germline, CDR1 SGHAT and CDR2 FQNNGV. The trim removed 5 bases at V and 4 bases at J, leaving 9 bases unmatched. This CDR3 is built from 15 residues.

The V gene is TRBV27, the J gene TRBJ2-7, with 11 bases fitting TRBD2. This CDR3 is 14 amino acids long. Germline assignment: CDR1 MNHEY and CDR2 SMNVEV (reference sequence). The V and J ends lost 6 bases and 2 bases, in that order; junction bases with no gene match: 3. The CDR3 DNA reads TGTGCCAGCAGGGGACTAGCGGACCCCTACGAGCAGTACTTC. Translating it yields CASRGLADPYEQYF.

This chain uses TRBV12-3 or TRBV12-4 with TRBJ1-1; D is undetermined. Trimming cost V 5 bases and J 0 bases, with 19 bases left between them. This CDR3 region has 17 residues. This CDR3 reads CASSQASEPSMNTEAFF. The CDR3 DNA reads TGTGCCAGCAGTCAGGCTAGCGAACCAAGCATGAACACTGAAGCTTTCTTT.

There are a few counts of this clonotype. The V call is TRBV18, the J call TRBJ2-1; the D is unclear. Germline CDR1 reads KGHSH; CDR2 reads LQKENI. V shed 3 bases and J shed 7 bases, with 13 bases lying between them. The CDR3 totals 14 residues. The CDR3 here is CASSPQHDWNEQFF. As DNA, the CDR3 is TGTGCCAGCTCACCGCAACACGACTGGAATGAGCAGTTCTTC. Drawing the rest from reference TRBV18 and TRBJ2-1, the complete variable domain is NAGVMQNPRHLVRRRGQEARLRCSPMKGHSHVYWYRQLPEEGLKFMVYLQKENIIDESGMPKERFSAEFPKEGPSILRIQQVVRGDSAAYFCASSPQHDWNEQFFGPGTRLTVL.

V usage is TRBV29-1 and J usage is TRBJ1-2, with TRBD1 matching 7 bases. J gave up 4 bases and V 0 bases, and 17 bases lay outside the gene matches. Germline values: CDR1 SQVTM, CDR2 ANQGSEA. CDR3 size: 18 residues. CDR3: CSVEETGTEYQSRYGYTF. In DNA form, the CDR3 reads TGCAGCGTTGAAGAGACCGGGACAGAATATCAATCTCGCTATGGCTACACCTTC.

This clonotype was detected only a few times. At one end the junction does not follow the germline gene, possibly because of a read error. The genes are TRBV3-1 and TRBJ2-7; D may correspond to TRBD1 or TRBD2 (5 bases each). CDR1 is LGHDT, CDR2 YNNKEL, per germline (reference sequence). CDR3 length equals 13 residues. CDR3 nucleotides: TGTGCCAGCAGCTCACTTCTTATATTCCGGGACCTTTTC. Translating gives CASSSLLIFRDLF.

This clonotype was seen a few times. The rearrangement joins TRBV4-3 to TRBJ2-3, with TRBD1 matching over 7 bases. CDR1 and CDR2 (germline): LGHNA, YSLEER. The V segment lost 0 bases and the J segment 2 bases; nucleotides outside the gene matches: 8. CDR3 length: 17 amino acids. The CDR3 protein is CASSQDPHRGSTDTQYF. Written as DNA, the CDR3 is TGCGCCAGCAGCCAAGACCCACACAGGGGTTCCACAGATACGCAGTATTTT.

This CDR3 is CASSLPWTSGAINTGELFF. The DNA of the CDR3 is TGTGCCAGCAGCCTCCCCTGGACTAGCGGGGCCATCAACACCGGGGAGCTGTTTTTT. The chain has TRBV4-2 and TRBJ2-2; 12 bases map to TRBD2. Looked up from germline, CDR1 is LGHNA and CDR2 is YNFKEQ. The V and J ends lost 4 bases and 2 bases, in that order; junction bases with no gene match: 11. This CDR3 has 19 residues.

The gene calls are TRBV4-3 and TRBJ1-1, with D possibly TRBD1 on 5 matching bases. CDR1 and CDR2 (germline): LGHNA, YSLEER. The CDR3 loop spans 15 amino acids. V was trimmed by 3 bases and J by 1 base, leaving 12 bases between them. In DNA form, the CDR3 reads TGCGCCAGCAGCCAGGGTAGACAGCGGAACACTGAAGCTTTCTTT. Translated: CASSQGRQRNTEAFF.

CDR3 bases: TGTGCCAGCAGCCCCCATTGGGGGACAGACTACACAGATACGCAGTATTTT. Protein: CASSPHWGTDYTDTQYF. The rearrangement joins TRBV9 to TRBJ2-3; 7 nucleotides match TRBD1. Germline trimming cut 4 bases from V and 2 bases from J; bases unmatched to any gene: 13. Per germline, CDR1 SGDLS and CDR2 YYNGEE. The CDR3 consists of 17 residues.

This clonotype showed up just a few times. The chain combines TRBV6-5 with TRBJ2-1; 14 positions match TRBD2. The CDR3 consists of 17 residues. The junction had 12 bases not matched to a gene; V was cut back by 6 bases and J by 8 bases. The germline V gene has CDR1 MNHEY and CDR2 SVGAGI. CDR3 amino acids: CASSPSRGLAGEDEQFF. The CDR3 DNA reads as TGTGCCAGCAGCCCTAGCAGGGGACTAGCGGGAGAGGATGAGCAGTTCTTC.

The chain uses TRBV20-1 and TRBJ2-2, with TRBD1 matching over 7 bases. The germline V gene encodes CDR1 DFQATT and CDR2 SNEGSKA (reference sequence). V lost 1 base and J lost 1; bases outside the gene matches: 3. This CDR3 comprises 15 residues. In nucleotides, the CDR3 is TGCAGTGCTAGAGGGGGACAGAAGAACACCGGGGAGCTGTTTTTT. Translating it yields CSARGGQKNTGELFF.

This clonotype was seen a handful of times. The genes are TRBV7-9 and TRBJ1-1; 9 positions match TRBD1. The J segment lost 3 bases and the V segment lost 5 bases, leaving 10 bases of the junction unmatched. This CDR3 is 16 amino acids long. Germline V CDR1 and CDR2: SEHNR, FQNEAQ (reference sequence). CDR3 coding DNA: TGTGCCAGCAGCCCACAGGGGGCGCAGATGGACACTGAAGCTTTCTTT. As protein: CASSPQGAQMDTEAFF.

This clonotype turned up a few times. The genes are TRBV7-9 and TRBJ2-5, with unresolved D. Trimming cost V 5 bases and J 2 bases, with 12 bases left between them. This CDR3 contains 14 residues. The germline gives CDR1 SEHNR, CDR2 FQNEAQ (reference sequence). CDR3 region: CASSPDGLQETQYF. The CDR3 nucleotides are TGTGCCAGCAGCCCAGATGGCCTTCAAGAGACCCAGTACTTC.

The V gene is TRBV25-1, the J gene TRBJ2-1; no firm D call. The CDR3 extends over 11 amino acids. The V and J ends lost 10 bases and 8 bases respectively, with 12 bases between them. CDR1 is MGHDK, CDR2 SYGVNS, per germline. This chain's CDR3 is CATGPTHEQFF. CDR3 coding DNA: TGTGCCACCGGACCCACCCATGAGCAGTTCTTC.

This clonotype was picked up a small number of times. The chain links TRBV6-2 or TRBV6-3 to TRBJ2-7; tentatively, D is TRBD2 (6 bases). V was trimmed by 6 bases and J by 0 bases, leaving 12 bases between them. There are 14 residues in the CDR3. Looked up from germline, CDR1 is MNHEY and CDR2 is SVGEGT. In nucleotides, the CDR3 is TGTGCCAGCAGCCCCCCCGGGAGCTCCTACGAGCAGTACTTC. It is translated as CASSPPGSSYEQYF.

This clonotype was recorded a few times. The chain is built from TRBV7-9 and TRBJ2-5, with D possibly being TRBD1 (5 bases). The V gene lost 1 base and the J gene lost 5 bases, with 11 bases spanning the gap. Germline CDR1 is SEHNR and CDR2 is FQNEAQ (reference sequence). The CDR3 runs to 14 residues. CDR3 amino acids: CASSLDPGSETQYF. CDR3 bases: TGTGCCAGCAGCTTAGACCCAGGGTCGGAGACCCAGTACTTC.

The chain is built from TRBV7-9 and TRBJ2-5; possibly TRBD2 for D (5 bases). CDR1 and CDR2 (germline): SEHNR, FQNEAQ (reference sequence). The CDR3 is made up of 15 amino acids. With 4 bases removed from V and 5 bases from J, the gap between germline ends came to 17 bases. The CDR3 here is CASSSLAGFRETQYF. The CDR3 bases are TGTGCCAGCAGCTCCCTAGCTGGATTCCGGGAGACCCAGTACTTC.